The next 19 T cell receptor beta chains were all read from a single sample in a study of T-cell memory formation after mild COVID-19. TCRdb re-called the 5' RACE reads through MiXCR, storing one row per CDR3 protein. The repertoire consists of about 130,000 distinct CDR3 sequences, with 15% to 20% occurring once and the leading ten covering approximately 5.2%. Sequencing used PBMCs or a T cell subset sorted from them (not recorded which). The receptors come from a man younger than 35 who had mild COVID-19 (a few samples of this study predate the infection). Cell type and time point are not known.

The chain is built from TRBV5-1 and TRBJ1-2, with D possibly matching TRBD1 (6 bases). CDR1 is SGHRS, CDR2 YFSETQ, per germline. The CDR3 is made up of 14 amino acids. The V and J ends lost 0 bases and 8 bases respectively, with 14 bases between them. As DNA, the CDR3 is TGCGCCAGCAGCTTGGATTCGGGGGCTGTGGGCTACACCTTC. Protein sequence: CASSLDSGAVGYTF.

This clonotype occurred once. CDR3 DNA: TGTGCCAGCAGTTTGGGGTTTGCTGAAGCTTTCTTT. Protein sequence: CASSLGFAEAFF. This sequence joins TRBV7-8 and TRBJ1-1; D uncertain. The CDR3 has 12 residues. Germline values: CDR1 SGHVS, CDR2 FQNEAQ. V shed 6 bases and J shed 6 bases, with 11 bases lying between them. The full variable domain, in which reference TRBV7-8 and TRBJ1-1 provide the parts outside the CDR3, is GAGVSQSPRYKVAKRGQDVALRCDPISGHVSLFWYQQALGQGPEFLTYFQNEAQLDKSGLPSDRFFAERPEGSVSTLKIQRTQQEDSAVYLCASSLGFAEAFFGQGTRLTVV.

This clonotype was counted a few times. DNA of the CDR3: TGCAGTGCTAGAGGACTAGCGGGAAAAGAGACCCAGTACTTC. It encodes CSARGLAGKETQYF. The chain has TRBV20-1 and TRBJ2-5; 11 bases agree with TRBD2. V lost 1 base, J lost 3 bases, and 1 base stayed unmatched. This CDR3 is 14 amino acids long. Germline V gene data show CDR1 as DFQATT and CDR2 as SNEGSKA (reference sequence).

The chain joins TRBV6-2 or TRBV6-3 to TRBJ2-1; D may be TRBD1 or TRBD2 (6 bases each). Germline loops: CDR1 MNHEY, CDR2 SVGEGT. This CDR3 spans 17 amino acids. Trimming removed 6 bases at V and 0 bases at J, with 18 bases between. CDR3 DNA sequence: TGTGCCAGCAGAGTAATCCCCGGGGGCCACTCCTACAATGAGCAGTTCTTC. Its translation: CASRVIPGGHSYNEQFF.

In this sample, this clonotype turned up many times. The rearrangement joins TRBV12-3 or TRBV12-4 to TRBJ2-3, with D unresolved. V was clipped by 5 bases and J by 2 bases, with 11 bases between them. The CDR3 sequence is 14 residues long. The CDR3 reads CASSKQPTTDTQYF. CDR3 nucleotides: TGTGCCAGCAGTAAACAGCCTACCACAGATACGCAGTATTTT.

This clonotype was counted between two and nine times. The V gene is TRBV5-5, the J gene TRBJ2-2; no firm D call. Trimming shortened V by 6 bases and J by 1 base, and 10 bases separated the two germline ends. In germline, CDR1 is SGHKS, CDR2 YYEKEE (reference sequence). The CDR3 length is 14 residues. The CDR3 sequence: CASTVMVNTGELFF. The CDR3 nucleotides read TGTGCCAGCACGGTGATGGTGAACACCGGGGAGCTGTTTTTT. Full variable domain (missing parts from reference TRBV5-5 and TRBJ2-2): DAGVTQSPTHLIKTRGQQVTLRCSPISGHKSVSWYQQVLGQGPQFIFQYYEKEERGRGNFPDRFSARQFPNYSSELNVNALLLGDSALYLCASTVMVNTGELFFGEGSRLTVL.

This clonotype was seen a few times. The J gene is TRBJ1-6, the V gene TRBV18; D may be TRBD1 (6 bases). CDR3 length: 16 residues. V was cut by 5 bases and J by 0 bases, with 11 bases left in between. Germline CDR1 is KGHSH and CDR2 is LQKENI. The CDR3 is CASSTPRGSYNSPLHF. The CDR3 bases are TGTGCCAGCTCAACGCCCAGGGGCTCCTATAATTCACCCCTCCACTTT.

J is TRBJ2-1 and V is TRBV7-8; 9 nucleotides agree with TRBD1. Germline V gives CDR1 SGHVS, CDR2 FQNEAQ. V lost 5 bases and J lost 5; bases outside the gene matches: 7. The CDR3 runs 15 residues. In DNA form, the CDR3 reads TGTGCCAGCAGCCTAAGGCGACAGGGGGACAATGAGCAGTTCTTC. Its translation is CASSLRRQGDNEQFF.

This clonotype was seen a few times. This rearrangement joins TRBV3-1 to TRBJ1-1, with 8 bases aligning to TRBD1. V trimming: 5 bases; J trimming: 4 bases; junction bases outside the gene matches: 6. CDR1 and CDR2 from the germline V gene are LGHDT and YNNKEL (reference sequence). This CDR3 region has 14 residues. CDR3 region: CASSGDRGPTEAFF. The CDR3 DNA is TGTGCCAGCAGCGGCGACAGGGGCCCCACTGAAGCTTTCTTT.

This clonotype was counted a few times. The chain links TRBV6-2 or TRBV6-3 to TRBJ2-3; D might be TRBD1 (5 bases). Germline V CDR1 and CDR2: MNHEY, SVGEGT. V dropped 7 bases and J dropped 8 bases, with 28 bases sitting between them. This CDR3 contains 17 residues. The CDR3 coding sequence is TGTGCCAGCACCTACCGACCGACAGACCCATCGGCCATTACGCAGTATTTT. Amino acid sequence: CASTYRPTDPSAITQYF.

This rearrangement joins TRBV12-3 or TRBV12-4 to TRBJ2-3; TRBD2 is a possible D gene (5 bases). This CDR3 is 14 amino acids long. V was trimmed by 8 bases and J by 1 base, leaving 13 bases between them. In nucleotides, the CDR3 is TGTGCCAGCGTCCTTGCCGGGGGCACAGATACGCAGTATTTT. This codes for CASVLAGGTDTQYF.

This chain links TRBV9 with TRBJ2-5; D ambiguous. Trimming cost V 0 bases and J 1 base, with 4 bases left between them. CDR1 and CDR2 from the germline V gene are SGDLS and YYNGEE. This CDR3 comprises 13 residues. Here the CDR3 reads CASSVDVQETQYF. In DNA form, the CDR3 reads TGTGCCAGCAGCGTAGACGTCCAAGAGACCCAGTACTTC.

This chain connects TRBV20-1 to TRBJ1-5; D perhaps matches TRBD1 (6 bases). In germline, CDR1 is DFQATT, CDR2 SNEGSKA (reference sequence). The CDR3 extends over 12 amino acids. V shed 4 bases and J shed 4 bases, with 8 bases lying between them. For the CDR3, the DNA is TGCAGTGCTAAGGGGGGGAATCAGCCCCAGCATTTT. The encoded protein is CSAKGGNQPQHF.

This clonotype was detected only a few times. The rearrangement uses TRBV5-4 and TRBJ2-2; 8 bases agree with TRBD1. Germline V gene lookup returns CDR1 SGHNT and CDR2 YYREEE (reference sequence). V was pared by 6 bases and J by 5 bases, with 6 bases of the junction left unmatched. The length of the CDR3 is 14 residues. The CDR3 nucleotides read TGTGCCAGCACCCGACAGGGGTGGACCGGGGAGCTGTTTTTT. As protein: CASTRQGWTGELFF.

This clonotype was seen a handful of times. V gene TRBV7-2 combines with J gene TRBJ1-4; maybe TRBD1 (6 bases). The germline V gene encodes CDR1 SGHTA and CDR2 FQGNSA. The CDR3 has 15 amino acids. The V gene lost 2 bases and the J gene lost 8 bases, with 15 bases spanning the gap. CDR3 in amino acids: CASSLSPQTGEKLFF. The CDR3 nucleotides are TGTGCCAGCAGCTTAAGCCCCCAAACAGGGGAAAAACTGTTTTTT.

This chain links TRBV6-1 with TRBJ1-2; 10 bases agree with TRBD1. J gave up 7 bases and V 2 bases, and 16 bases lay outside the gene matches. The germline CDR1 and CDR2 sequences are MNHNS and SASEGT. CDR3 length: 18 residues. CDR3 coding DNA: TGTGCCAGCAGTGAAACGATCGACAGGGGGCACTCGAAAGGTGGCTACACCTTC. Translating gives CASSETIDRGHSKGGYTF.

Only a few counts were recorded for this clonotype. The CDR3 DNA sequence: TGTGCCAGCAGCTTAGCAGGGTTGGACTTCTCTGGGGCCAACGTCCTGACTTTC. It translates to CASSLAGLDFSGANVLTF. The chain has TRBV7-8 and TRBJ2-6; a possible D gene is TRBD2 (5 bases). The V gene lost 0 bases and the J gene lost 0 bases, with 12 bases spanning the gap. Germline lookup yields CDR1 SGHVS and CDR2 FQNEAQ. The CDR3 extends over 18 amino acids.

This clonotype was seen repeatedly, ten times or more. V is TRBV7-2 and J is TRBJ2-7; 8 nucleotides align to TRBD1. With 5 bases clipped from V and 3 bases from J, the junction kept 0 bases outside the gene matches. This CDR3 is built from 12 residues. CDR1 SGHTA and CDR2 FQGNSA come from the germline V gene. CDR3 nucleotides: TGTGCCAGCAGCGGGACAGGCTACGAGCAGTACGTC. As protein: CASSGTGYEQYV.

This clonotype occurred a few times. The CDR3: CASSPSRSGLETDTQYF. DNA for the CDR3: TGCGCCAGCAGCCCCTCCCGTAGCGGCCTTGAGACAGATACGCAGTATTTT. The chain has TRBV4-3 and TRBJ2-3; D is possibly TRBD2 (6 bases). CDR3 size: 17 residues. The V gene's germline CDR1 is LGHNA and CDR2 YSLEER. V gave up 4 bases and J gave up 3 bases, with 20 bases separating them.